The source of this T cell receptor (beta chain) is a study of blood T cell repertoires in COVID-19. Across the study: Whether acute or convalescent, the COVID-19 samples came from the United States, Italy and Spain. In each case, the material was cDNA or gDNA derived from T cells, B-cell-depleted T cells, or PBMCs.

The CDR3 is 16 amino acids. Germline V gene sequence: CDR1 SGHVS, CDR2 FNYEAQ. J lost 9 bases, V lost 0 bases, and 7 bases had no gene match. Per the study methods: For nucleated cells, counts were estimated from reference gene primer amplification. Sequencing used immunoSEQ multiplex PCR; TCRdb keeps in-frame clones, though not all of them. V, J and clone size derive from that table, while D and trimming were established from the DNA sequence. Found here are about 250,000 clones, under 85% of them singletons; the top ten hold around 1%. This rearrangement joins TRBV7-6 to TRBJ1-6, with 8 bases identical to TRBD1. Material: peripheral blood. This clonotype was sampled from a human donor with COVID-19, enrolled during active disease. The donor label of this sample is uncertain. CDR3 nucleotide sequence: TGTGCCAGCAGCTTAGCTGCCGGGACAGGCGGTTCACCCCTCCACTTT. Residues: CASSLAAGTGGSPLHF.